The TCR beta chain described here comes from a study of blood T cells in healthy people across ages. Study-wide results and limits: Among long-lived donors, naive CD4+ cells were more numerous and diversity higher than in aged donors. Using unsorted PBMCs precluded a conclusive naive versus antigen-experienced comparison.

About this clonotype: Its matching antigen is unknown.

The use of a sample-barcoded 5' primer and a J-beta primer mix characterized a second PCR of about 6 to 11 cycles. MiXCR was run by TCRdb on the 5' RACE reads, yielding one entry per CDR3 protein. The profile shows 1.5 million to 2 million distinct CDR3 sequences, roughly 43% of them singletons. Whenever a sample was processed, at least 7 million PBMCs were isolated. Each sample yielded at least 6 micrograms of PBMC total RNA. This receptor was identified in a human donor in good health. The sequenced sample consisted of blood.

The CDR3 DNA follows: TGCAGCGCCTTCAGTCTGAACACTGAAGCTTTCTTT. It codes for CSAFSLNTEAFF. The chain combines TRBV29-1 with TRBJ1-1; D remains unclear. Germline V gives CDR1 SQVTM, CDR2 ANQGSEA. Trimming removed 7 bases from V and 0 bases from J, with 9 bases in between. This CDR3 region has 12 residues.